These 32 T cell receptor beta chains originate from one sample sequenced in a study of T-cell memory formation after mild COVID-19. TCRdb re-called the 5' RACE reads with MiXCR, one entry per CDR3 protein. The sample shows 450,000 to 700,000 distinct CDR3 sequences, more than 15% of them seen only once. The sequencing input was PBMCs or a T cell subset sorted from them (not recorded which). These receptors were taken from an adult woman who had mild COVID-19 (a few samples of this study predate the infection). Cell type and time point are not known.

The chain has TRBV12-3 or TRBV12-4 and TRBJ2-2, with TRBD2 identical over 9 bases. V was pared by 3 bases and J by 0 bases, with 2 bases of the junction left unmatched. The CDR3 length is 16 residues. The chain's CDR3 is CASSLLAGSNTGELFF. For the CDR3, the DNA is TGTGCCAGCAGTTTGCTAGCGGGGTCGAACACCGGGGAGCTGTTTTTT.

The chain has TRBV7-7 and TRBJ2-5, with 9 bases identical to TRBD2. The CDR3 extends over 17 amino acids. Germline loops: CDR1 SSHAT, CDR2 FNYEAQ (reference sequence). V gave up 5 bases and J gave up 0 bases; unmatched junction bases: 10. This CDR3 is CASSLGLAGTYQETQYF. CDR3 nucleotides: TGTGCCAGCAGCCTCGGGCTAGCGGGGACTTACCAAGAGACCCAGTACTTC.

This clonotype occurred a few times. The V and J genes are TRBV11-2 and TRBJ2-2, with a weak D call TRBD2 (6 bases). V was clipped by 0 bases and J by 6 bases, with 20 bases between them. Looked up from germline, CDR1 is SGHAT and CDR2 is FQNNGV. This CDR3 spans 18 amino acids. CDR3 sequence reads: CASSLDHFGGTLPGELFF. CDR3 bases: TGTGCCAGCAGCTTAGATCATTTCGGGGGAACTCTCCCCGGGGAGCTGTTTTTT.

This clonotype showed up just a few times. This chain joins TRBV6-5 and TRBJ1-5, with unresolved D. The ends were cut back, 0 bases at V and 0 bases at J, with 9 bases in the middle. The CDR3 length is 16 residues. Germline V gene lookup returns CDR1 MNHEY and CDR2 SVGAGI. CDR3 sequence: CASSYSPGYSNQPQHF. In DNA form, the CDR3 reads TGTGCCAGCAGTTACTCGCCCGGCTATAGCAATCAGCCCCAGCATTTT.

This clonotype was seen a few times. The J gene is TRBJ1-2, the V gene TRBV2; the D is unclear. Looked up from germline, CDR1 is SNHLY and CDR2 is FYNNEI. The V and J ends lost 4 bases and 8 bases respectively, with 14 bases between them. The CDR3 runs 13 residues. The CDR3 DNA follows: TGTGCCAGCAGTGGACCGGGCCCTGGGGGCTACACCTTC. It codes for CASSGPGPGGYTF.

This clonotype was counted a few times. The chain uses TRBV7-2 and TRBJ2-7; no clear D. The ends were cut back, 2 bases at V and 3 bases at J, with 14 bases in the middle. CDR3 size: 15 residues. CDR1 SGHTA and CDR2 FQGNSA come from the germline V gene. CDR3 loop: CASSLLGQQDYEQYF. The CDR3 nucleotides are TGTGCCAGCAGCTTACTGGGCCAGCAAGACTACGAGCAGTACTTC. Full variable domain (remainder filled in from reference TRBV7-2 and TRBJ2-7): GAGVSQSPSNKVTEKGKDVELRCDPISGHTALYWYRQSLGQGLEFLIYFQGNSAPDKSGLPSDRFSAERTGGSVSTLTIQRTQQEDSAVYLCASSLLGQQDYEQYFGPGTRLTVT.

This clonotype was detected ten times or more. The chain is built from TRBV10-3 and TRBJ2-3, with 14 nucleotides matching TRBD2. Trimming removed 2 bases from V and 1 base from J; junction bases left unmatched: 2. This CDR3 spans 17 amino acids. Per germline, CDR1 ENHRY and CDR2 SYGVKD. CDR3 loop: CAISEGLAGGGTDTQYF. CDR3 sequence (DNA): TGTGCCATCAGTGAGGGACTAGCGGGAGGAGGCACAGATACGCAGTATTTT.

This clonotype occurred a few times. In nucleotides, the CDR3 is TGCAGTGCTAGAGATGTGAGGGGGGCTAACTACGAGCAGTACTTC. It yields the protein CSARDVRGANYEQYF. J is TRBJ2-7 and V is TRBV20-1; D assignment may be TRBD1 or TRBD2 (6 bases each). Germline CDR1 is DFQATT and CDR2 is SNEGSKA (reference sequence). The CDR3 runs 15 residues. V lost 0 bases and J lost 3, with 15 bases in between.

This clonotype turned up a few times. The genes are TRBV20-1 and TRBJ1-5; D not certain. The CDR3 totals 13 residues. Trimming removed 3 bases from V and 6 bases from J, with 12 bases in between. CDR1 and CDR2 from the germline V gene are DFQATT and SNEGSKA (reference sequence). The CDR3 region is CSASSGRGQPQHF. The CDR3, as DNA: TGCAGTGCTAGTTCGGGCCGAGGTCAGCCCCAGCATTTT.

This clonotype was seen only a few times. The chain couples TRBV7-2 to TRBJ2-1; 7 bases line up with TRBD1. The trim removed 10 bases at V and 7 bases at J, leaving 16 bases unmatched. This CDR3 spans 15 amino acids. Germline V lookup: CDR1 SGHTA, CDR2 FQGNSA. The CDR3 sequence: CAIRTTEQGRNEQFF. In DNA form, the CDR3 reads TGTGCCATCCGAACTACAGAACAGGGGAGAAATGAGCAGTTCTTC.

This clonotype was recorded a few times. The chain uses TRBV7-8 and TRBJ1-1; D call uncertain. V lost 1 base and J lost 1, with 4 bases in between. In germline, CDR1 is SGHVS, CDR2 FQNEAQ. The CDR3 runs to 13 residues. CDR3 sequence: CASSLEKNTEAFF. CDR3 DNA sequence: TGTGCCAGCAGCTTAGAAAAGAACACTGAAGCTTTCTTT.

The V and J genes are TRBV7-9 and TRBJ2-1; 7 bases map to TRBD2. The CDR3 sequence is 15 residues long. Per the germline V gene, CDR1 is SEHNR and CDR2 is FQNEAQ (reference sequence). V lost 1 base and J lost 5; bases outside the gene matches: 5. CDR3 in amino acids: CASSLGAGPDNEQFF. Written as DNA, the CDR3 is TGTGCCAGCAGCTTAGGAGCGGGGCCCGACAATGAGCAGTTCTTC.

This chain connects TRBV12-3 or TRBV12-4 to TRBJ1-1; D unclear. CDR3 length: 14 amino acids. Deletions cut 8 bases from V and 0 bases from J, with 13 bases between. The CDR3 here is CASVGRIMNTEAFF. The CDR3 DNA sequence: TGTGCCAGCGTGGGGAGAATTATGAACACTGAAGCTTTCTTT.

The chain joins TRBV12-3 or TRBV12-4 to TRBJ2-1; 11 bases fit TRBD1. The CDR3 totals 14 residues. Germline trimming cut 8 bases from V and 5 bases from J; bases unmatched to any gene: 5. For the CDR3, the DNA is TGTGCCAGCTTGGGGACAGGGGGAAACAATGAGCAGTTCTTC. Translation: CASLGTGGNNEQFF.

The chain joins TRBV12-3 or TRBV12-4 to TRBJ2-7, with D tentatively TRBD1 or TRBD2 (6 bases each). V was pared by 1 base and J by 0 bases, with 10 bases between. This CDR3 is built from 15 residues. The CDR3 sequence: CASSLDGGSSYEQYF. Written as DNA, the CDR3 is TGTGCCAGCAGTTTAGACGGGGGCAGCTCCTACGAGCAGTACTTC.

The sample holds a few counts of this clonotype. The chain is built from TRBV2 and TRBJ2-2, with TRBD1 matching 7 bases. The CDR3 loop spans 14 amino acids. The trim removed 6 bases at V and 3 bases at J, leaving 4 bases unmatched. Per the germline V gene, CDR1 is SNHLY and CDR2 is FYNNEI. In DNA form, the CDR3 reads TGTGCCAGCAGACAGGGGTATGACACCGGGGAGCTGTTTTTT. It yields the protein CASRQGYDTGELFF.

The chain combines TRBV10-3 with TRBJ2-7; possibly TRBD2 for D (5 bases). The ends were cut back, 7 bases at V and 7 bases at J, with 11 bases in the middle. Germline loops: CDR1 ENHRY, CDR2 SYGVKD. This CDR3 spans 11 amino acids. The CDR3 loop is CAITRGGEQYF. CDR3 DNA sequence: TGTGCCATCACACGTGGAGGAGAGCAGTACTTC.

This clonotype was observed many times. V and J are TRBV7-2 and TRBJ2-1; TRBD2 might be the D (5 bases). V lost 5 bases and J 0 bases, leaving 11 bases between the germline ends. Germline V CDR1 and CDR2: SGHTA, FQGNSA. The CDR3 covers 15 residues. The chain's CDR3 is CASSERKSSYNEQFF. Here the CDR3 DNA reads TGTGCCAGCAGCGAGCGGAAGAGCTCCTACAATGAGCAGTTCTTC.

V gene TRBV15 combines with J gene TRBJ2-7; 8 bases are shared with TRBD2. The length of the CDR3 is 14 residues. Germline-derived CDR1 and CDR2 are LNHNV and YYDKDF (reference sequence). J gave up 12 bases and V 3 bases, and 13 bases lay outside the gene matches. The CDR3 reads CATSSSTSEILTYF. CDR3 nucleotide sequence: TGTGCCACCAGCAGCTCGACTAGCGAGATCCTCACGTACTTC.

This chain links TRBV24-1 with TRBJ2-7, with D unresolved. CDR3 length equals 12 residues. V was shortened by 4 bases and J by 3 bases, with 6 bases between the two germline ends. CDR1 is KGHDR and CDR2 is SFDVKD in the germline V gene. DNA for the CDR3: TGTGCCACCAGTGACCAAAACTACGAGCAGTACTTC. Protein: CATSDQNYEQYF.

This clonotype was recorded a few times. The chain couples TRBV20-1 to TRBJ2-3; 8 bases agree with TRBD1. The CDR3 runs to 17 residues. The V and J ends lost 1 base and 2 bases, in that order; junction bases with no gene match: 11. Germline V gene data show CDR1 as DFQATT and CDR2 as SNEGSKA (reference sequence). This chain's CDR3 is CSARGGTGPGLTDTQYF. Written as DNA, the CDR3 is TGCAGTGCTAGAGGGGGGACAGGCCCTGGGCTCACAGATACGCAGTATTTT.

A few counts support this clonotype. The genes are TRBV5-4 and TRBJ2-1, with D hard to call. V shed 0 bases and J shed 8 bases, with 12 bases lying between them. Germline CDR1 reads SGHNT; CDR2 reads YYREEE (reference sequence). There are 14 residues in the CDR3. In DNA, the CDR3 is TGTGCCAGCAGCTTGGACCCCGGTTCCCATGAGCAGTTCTTC. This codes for CASSLDPGSHEQFF.

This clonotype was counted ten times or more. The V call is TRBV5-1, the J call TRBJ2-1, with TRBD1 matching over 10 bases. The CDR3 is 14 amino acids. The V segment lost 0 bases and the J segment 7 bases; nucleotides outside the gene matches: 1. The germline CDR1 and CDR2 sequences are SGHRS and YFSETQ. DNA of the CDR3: TGCGCCAGCAGCTTGGGGACAGGGGGGAATGAGCAGTTCTTC. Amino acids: CASSLGTGGNEQFF.

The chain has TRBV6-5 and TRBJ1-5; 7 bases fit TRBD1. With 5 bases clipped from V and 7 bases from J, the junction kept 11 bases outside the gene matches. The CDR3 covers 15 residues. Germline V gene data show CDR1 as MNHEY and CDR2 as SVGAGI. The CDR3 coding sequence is TGTGCCAGCAGTCCCCGACAGGGCGAAAGGCAGCCCCAGCATTTT. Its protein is CASSPRQGERQPQHF.

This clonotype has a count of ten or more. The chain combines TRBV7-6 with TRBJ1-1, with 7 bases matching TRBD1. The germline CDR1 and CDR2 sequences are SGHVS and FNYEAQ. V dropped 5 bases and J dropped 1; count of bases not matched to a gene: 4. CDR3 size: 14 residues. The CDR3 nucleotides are TGTGCCAGCAGCGCCAGACAGGGGAACACTGAAGCTTTCTTT. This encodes CASSARQGNTEAFF.

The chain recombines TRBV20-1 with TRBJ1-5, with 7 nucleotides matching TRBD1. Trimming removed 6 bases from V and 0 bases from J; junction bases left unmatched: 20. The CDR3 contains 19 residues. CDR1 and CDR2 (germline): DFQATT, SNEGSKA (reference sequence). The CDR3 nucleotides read TGCAGTGCCGAAGGGTCCGTCAGGGGGGTAAAGTATAGCAATCAGCCCCAGCATTTT. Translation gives CSAEGSVRGVKYSNQPQHF.

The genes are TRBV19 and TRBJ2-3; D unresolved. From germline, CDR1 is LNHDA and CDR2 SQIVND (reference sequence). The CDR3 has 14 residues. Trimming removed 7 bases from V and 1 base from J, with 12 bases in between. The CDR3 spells CASTTNTGTDTQYF. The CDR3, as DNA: TGTGCCAGTACCACAAATACGGGCACAGATACGCAGTATTTT.

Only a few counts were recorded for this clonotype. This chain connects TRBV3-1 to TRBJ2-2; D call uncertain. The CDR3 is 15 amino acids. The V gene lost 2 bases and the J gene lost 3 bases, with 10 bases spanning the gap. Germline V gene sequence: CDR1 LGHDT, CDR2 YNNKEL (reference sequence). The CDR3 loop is CASSQRFRDTGELFF. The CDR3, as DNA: TGTGCCAGCAGCCAAAGGTTCAGAGACACCGGGGAGCTGTTTTTT.

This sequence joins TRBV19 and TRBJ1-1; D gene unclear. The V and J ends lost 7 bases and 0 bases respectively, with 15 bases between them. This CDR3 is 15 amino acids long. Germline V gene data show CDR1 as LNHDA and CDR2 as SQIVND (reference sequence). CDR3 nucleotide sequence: TGTGCCAGTATAGGCTCGCCGGCGATGAACACTGAAGCTTTCTTT. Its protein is CASIGSPAMNTEAFF.

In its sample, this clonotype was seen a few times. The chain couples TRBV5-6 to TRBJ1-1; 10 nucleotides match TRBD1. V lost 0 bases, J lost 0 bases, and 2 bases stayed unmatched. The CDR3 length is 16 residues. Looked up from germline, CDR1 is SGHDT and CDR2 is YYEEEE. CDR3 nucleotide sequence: TGTGCCAGCAGCTTGGTTGGACAGGGGGTGAACACTGAAGCTTTCTTT. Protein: CASSLVGQGVNTEAFF.

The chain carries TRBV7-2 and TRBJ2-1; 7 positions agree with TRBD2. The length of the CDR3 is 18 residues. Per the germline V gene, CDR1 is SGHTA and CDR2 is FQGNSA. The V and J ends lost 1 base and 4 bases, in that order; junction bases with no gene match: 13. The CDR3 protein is CASSLGSAGDTGYNEQFF. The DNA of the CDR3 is TGTGCCAGCAGCTTAGGGTCGGCGGGGGATACGGGATACAATGAGCAGTTCTTC.

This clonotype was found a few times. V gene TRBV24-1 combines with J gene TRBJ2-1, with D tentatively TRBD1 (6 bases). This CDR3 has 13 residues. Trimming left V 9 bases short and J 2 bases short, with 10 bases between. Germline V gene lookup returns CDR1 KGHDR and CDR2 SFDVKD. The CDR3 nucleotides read TGTGCCACCCAGACAGGACCCTACAATGAGCAGTTCTTC. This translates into CATQTGPYNEQFF.